This T cell receptor beta chain comes out of a study of shared clonotypes between healthy human individuals. Per germline, CDR1 MNHEY and CDR2 SVGAGI. This CDR3 region has 14 residues. Germline trimming cut 6 bases from V and 1 base from J; bases unmatched to any gene: 4. TCRdb's table, derived via immunoSEQ multiplex PCR, lists solely in-frame clones and lacks some. The sample carries hundreds of thousands of clones, approximately 79% recorded once. V usage is TRBV6-5 and J usage is TRBJ2-3; 7 bases line up with TRBD1. Sequencing was performed on memory CD4+ T cells sorted from blood. Subset meaning: CD45RA-negative fraction. The sequence derives from a woman under 40 in good health. The CDR3 is CASSMQGGTDTQYF. DNA for the CDR3: TGTGCCAGCAGCATGCAGGGGGGCACAGATACGCAGTATTTT.